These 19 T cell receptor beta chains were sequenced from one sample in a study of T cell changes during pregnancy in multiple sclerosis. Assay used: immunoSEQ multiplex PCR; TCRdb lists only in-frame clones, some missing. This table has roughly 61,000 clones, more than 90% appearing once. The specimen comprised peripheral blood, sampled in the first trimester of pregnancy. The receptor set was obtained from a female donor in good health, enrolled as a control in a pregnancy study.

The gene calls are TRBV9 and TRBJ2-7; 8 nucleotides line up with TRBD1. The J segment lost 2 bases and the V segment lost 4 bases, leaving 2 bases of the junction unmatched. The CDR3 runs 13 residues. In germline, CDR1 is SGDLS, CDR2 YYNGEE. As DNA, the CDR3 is TGTGCCAGCAGCCGGGGACAGGCCTACGAGCAGTACTTC. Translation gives CASSRGQAYEQYF.

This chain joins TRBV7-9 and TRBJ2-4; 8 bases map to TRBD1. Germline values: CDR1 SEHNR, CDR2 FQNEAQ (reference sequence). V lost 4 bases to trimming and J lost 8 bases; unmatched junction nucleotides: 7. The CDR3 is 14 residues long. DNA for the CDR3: TGTGCCAGCAGCTCTGGACAGGGAAAGCACATTCAGTACTTC. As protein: CASSSGQGKHIQYF.

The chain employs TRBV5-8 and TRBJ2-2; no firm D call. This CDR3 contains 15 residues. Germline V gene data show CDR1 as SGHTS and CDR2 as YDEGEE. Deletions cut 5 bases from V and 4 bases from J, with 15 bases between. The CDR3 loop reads CASRFRDTGTGELFF. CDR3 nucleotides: TGTGCCAGCAGGTTCCGTGACACTGGCACCGGGGAGCTGTTTTTT.

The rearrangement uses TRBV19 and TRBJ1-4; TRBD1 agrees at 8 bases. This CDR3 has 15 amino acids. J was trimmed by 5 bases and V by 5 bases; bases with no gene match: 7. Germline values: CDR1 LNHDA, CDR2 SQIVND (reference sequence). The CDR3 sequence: CASSPTGGTNEKLFF. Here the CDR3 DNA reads TGTGCCAGTAGTCCTACAGGGGGGACGAATGAAAAACTGTTTTTT.

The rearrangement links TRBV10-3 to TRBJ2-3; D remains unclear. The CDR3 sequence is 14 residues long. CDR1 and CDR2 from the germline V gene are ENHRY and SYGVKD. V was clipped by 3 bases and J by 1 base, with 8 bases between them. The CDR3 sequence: CAISDTQGTDTQYF. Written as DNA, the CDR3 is TGTGCCATCAGTGACACACAAGGCACAGATACGCAGTATTTT.

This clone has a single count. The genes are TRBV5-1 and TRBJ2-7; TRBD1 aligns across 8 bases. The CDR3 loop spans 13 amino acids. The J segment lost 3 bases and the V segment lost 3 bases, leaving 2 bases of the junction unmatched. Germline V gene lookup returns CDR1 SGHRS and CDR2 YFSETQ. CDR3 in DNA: TGCGCCAGCAGCTCGGGACAGGACTACGAGCAGTACTTC. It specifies CASSSGQDYEQYF.

This chain's CDR3 is CASTSDTYQPQHF. The CDR3 DNA follows: TGTGCCAGCACCTCCGACACTTATCAGCCCCAGCATTTT. V is TRBV6-6 and J is TRBJ1-5, with D unresolved. The V end lost 7 bases, the J end lost 5 bases, and 12 bases lay between the germline ends. CDR1 is MNHNY, CDR2 SVGAGI, per germline (reference sequence). This CDR3 has 13 amino acids.

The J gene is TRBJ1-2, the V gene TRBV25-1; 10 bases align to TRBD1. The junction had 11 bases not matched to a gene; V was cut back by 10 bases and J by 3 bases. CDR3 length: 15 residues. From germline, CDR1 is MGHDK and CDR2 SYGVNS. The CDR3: CATRGVTGGDYGYTF. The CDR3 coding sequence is TGTGCCACCAGGGGGGTGACAGGGGGCGACTATGGCTACACCTTC.

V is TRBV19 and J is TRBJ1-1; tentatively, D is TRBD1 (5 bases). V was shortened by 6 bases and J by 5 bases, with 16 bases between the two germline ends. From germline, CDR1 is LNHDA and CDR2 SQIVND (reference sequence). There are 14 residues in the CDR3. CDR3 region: CASSVQAGDTEAFF. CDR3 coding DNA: TGTGCCAGTAGCGTACAGGCTGGGGATACTGAAGCTTTCTTT.

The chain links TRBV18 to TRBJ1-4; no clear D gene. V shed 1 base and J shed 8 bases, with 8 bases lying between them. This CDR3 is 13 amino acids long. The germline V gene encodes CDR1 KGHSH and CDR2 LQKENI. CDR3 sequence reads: CASSPQGSEKLFF. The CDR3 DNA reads TGTGCCAGCTCACCACAAGGGAGCGAAAAACTGTTTTTT.

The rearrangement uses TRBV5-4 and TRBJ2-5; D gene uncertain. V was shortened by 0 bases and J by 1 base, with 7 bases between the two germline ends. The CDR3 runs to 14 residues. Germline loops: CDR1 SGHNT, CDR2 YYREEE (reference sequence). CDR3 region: CASSLELSQETQYF. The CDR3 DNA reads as TGTGCCAGCAGCTTGGAACTTAGCCAAGAGACCCAGTACTTC.

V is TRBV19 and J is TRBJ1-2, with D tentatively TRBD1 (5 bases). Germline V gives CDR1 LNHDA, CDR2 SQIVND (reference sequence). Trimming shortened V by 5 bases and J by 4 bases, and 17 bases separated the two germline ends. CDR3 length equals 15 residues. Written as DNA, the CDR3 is TGTGCCAGTAGTGAAGTGGGAGGGGACTTCTATGGCTACACCTTC. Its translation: CASSEVGGDFYGYTF.

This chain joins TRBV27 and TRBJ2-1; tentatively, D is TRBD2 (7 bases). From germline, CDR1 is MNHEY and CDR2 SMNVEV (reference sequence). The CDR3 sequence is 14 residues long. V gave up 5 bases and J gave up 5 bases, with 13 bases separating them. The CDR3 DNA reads TGTGCCAGCAGTCCACAGGGAGGGCACAATGAGCAGTTCTTC. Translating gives CASSPQGGHNEQFF.

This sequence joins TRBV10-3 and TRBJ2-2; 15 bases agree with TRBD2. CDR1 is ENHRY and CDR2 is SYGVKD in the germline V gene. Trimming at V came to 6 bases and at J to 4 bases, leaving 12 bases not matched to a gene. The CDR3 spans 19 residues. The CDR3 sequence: CAISRTGLAGGPGTGELFF. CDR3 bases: TGTGCCATCAGCCGAACGGGACTAGCGGGAGGCCCCGGCACCGGGGAGCTGTTTTTT.

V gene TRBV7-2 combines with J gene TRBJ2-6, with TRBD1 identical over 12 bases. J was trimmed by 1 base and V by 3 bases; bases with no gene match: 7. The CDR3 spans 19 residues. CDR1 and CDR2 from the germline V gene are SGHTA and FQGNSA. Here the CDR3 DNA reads TGTGCCAGCAGCTTCTATGGGACAGGGGGCGCGTCTGGGGCCAACGTCCTGACTTTC. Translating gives CASSFYGTGGASGANVLTF.

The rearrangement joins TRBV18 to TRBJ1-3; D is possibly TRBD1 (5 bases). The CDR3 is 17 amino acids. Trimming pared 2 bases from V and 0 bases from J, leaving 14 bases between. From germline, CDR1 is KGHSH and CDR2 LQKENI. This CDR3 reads CASSPNSAGNSGNTIYF. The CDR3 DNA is TGTGCCAGCTCACCAAATTCGGCAGGGAACTCTGGAAACACCATATATTTT.

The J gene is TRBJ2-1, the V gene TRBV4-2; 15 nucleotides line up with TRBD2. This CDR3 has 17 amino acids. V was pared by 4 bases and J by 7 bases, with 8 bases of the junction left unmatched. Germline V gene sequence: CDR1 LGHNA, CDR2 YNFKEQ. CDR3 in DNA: TGTGCCAGCAGCCCAGCGGGACTAGCGGGAGGTCTGAATGAGCAGTTCTTC. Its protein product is CASSPAGLAGGLNEQFF.

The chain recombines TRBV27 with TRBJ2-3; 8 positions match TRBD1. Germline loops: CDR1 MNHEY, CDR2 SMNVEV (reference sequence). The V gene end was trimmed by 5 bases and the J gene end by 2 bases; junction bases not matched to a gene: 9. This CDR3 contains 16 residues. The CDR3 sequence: CASSAQGVSVTDTQYF. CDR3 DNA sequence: TGTGCCAGCAGTGCACAGGGGGTATCGGTCACAGATACGCAGTATTTT.

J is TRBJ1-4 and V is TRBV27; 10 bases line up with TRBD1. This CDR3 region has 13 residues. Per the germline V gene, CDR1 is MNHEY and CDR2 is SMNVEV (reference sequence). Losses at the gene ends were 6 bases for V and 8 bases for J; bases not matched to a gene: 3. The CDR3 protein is CASSRDRGEKLFF. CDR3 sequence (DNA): TGTGCCAGCAGCCGGGACAGGGGCGAAAAACTGTTTTTT. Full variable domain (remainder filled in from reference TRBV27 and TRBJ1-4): EAQVTQNPRYLITVTGKKLTVTCSQNMNHEYMSWYRQDPGLGLRQIYYSMNVEVTDKGDVPEGYKVSRKEKRNFPLILESPSPNQTSLYFCASSRDRGEKLFFGSGTQLSVL.